This T cell receptor (beta chain) was sequenced in a study of blood T cell repertoires in COVID-19. On the study more broadly: Sources were T cells, B-cell-depleted T cells, or PBMCs; the material itself was cDNA or gDNA.

This CDR3 has 15 residues. CDR1 and CDR2 (germline): SGHTA, FQGTGA. The V end was cut by 5 bases, the J end by 1 base, with 12 bases between. Original data processing: The authors estimated nucleated cell counts from reference gene primer amplification. Profiling relied on immunoSEQ multiplex PCR, and the TCRdb table lists in-frame clones only, not all of them. From that table come the V and J calls and clone size; the DNA was used to work out D and trimming. The sample carries around 200,000 clones, approximately 87% recorded once. This receptor was identified in a man aged 60 to 69 who had recovered from COVID-19. The V and J genes are TRBV7-3 and TRBJ1-3; possible D gene TRBD1, 5 bases. The sequencing sample was made of peripheral blood. The CDR3: CASSRRGGSGNTIYF. CDR3 DNA sequence: TGTGCCAGCAGCCGACGGGGGGGATCTGGAAACACCATATATTTT.